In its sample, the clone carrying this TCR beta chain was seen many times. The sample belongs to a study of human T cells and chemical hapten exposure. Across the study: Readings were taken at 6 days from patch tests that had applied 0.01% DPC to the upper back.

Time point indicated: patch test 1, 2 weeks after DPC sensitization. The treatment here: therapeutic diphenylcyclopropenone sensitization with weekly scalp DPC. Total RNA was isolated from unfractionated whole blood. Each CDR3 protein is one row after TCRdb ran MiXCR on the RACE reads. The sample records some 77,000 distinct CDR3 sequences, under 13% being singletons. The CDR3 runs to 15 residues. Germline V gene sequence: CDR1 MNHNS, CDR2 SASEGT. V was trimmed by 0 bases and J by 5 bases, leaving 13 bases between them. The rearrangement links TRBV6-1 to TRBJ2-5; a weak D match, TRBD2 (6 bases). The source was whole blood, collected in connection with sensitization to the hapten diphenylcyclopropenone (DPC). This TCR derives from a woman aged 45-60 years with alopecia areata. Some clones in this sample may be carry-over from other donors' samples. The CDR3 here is CASSEARDLRETQYF. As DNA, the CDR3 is TGTGCCAGCAGTGAAGCGCGGGACCTTCGGGAGACCCAGTACTTC.